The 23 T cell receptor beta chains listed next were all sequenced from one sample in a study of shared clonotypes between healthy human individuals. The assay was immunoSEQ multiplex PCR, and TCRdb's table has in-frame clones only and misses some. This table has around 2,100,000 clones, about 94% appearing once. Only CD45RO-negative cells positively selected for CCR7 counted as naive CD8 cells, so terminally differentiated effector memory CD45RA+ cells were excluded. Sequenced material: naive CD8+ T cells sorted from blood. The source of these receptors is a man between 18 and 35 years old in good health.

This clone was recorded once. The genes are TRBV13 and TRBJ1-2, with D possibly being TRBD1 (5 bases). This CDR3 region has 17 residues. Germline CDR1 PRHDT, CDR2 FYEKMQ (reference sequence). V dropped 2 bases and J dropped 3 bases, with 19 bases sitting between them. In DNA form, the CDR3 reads TGTGCCAGCAGCTTACTGGTCCTGGGGGTGCAGGACTATGGCTACACCTTC. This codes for CASSLLVLGVQDYGYTF.

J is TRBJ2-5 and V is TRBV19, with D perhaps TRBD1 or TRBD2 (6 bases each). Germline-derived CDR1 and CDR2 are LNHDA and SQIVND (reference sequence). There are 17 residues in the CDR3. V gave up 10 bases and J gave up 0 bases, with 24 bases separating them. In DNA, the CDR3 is TGTGCCACCCGAGGACGGGGGTATAGGGGGTACCAAGAGACCCAGTACTTC. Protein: CATRGRGYRGYQETQYF.

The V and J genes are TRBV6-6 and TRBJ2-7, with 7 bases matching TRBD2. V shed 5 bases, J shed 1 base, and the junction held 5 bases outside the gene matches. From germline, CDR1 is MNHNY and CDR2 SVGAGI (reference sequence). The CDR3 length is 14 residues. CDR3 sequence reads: CASSPPGGSYEQYF. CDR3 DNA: TGTGCCAGCAGTCCCCCCGGGGGGTCCTACGAGCAGTACTTC.

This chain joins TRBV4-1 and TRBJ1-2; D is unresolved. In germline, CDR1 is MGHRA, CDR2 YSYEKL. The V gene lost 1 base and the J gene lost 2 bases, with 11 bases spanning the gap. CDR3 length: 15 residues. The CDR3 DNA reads TGCGCCAGCAGCCAAGCCCCTGGCGGCAACTATGGCTACACCTTC. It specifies CASSQAPGGNYGYTF.

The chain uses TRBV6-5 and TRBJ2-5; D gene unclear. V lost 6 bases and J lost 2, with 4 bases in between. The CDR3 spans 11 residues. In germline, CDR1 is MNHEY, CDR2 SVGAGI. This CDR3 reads CASRRQETQYF. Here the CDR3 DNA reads TGTGCCAGCAGACGACAAGAGACCCAGTACTTC.

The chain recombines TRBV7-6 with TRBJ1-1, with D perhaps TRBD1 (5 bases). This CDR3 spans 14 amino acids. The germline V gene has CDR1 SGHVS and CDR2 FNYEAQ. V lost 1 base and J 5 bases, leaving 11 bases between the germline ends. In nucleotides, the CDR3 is TGTGCCAGCAGCTTAGGGGCAGGGCGGACTGAAGCTTTCTTT. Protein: CASSLGAGRTEAFF.

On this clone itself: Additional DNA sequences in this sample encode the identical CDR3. CDR3 DNA: TGTGCCAGTAGTATACCCGGGTACACTGAAGCTTTCTTT. It encodes CASSIPGYTEAFF. This sequence joins TRBV19 and TRBJ1-1; D unclear. The CDR3 covers 13 residues. Trimming took off 2 bases at V and 3 bases at J, with 7 bases between the two ends. Germline-derived CDR1 and CDR2 are LNHDA and SQIVND (reference sequence).

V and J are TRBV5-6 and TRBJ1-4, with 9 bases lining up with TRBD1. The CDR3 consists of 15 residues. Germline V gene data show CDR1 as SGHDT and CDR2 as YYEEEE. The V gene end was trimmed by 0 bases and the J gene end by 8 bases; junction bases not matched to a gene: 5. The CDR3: CASSLGGQGSEKLFF. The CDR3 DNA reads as TGTGCCAGCAGCTTGGGGGGACAGGGATCCGAAAAACTGTTTTTT.

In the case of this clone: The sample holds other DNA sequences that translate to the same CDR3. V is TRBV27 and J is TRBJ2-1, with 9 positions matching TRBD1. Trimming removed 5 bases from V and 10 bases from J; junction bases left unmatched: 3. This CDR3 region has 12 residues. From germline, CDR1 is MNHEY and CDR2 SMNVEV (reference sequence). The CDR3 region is CASSLQGAEQFF. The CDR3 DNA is TGTGCCAGCAGTCTACAGGGGGCCGAGCAGTTCTTC.

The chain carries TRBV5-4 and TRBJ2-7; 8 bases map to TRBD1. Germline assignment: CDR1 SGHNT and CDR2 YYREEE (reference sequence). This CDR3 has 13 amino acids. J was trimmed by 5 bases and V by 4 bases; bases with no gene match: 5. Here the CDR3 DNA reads TGTGCCAGCAGCCAGGACAGGGTTGACGAGCAGTACTTC. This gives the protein CASSQDRVDEQYF. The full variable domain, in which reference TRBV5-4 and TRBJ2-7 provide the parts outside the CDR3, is ETGVTQSPTHLIKTRGQQVTLRCSSQSGHNTVSWYQQALGQGPQFIFQYYREEENGRGNFPPRFSGLQFPNYSSELNVNALELDDSALYLCASSQDRVDEQYFGPGTRLTVT.

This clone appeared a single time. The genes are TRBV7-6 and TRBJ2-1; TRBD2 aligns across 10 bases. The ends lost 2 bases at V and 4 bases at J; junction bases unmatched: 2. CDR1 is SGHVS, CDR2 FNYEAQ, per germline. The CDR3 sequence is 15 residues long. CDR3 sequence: CASSLTSGKYNEQFF. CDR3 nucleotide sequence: TGTGCCAGCAGCTTAACTAGCGGGAAATACAATGAGCAGTTCTTC.

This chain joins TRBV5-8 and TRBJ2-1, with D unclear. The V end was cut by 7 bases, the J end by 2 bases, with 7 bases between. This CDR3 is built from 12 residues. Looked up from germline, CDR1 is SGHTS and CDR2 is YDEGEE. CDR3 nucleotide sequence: TGTGCCAGCGGTTACCCCTACAATGAGCAGTTCTTC. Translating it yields CASGYPYNEQFF.

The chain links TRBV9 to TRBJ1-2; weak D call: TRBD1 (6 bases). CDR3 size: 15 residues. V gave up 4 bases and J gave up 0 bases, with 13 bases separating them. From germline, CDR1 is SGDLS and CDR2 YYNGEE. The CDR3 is CASSSWTEANYGYTF. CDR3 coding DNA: TGTGCCAGCAGCTCCTGGACAGAAGCTAACTATGGCTACACCTTC.

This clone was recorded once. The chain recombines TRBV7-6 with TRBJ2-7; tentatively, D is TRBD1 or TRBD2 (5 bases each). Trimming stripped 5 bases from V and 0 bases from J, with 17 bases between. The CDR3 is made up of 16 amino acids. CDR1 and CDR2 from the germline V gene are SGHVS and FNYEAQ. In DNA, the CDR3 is TGTGCCAGCAGCGGCTGCTGCCGGGACCTCTCCTACGAGCAGTACTTC. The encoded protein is CASSGCCRDLSYEQYF.

CDR3 bases: TGTGCCAGCACGGGGAGCCAAGAGACCCAGTACTTC. Translated: CASTGSQETQYF. This chain uses TRBV7-9 with TRBJ2-5; TRBD2 is a possible D gene (5 bases). Per the germline V gene, CDR1 is SEHNR and CDR2 is FQNEAQ (reference sequence). V gave up 7 bases and J gave up 1 base, with 7 bases separating them. The CDR3 sequence is 12 residues long.

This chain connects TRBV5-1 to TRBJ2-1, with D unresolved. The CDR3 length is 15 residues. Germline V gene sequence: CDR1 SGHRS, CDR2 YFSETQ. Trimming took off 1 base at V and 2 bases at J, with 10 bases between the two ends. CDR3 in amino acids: CASSLSPTPYNEQFF. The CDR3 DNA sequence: TGCGCCAGCAGCTTGTCCCCAACCCCCTACAATGAGCAGTTCTTC.

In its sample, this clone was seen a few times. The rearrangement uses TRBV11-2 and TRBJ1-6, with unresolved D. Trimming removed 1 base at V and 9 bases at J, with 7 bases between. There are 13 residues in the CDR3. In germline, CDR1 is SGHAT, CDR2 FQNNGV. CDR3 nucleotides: TGTGCCAGCAGCTTAGGAGGGTTTTCACCCCTCCACTTT. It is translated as CASSLGGFSPLHF. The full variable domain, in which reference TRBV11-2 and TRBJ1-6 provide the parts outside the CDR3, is EAGVAQSPRYKIIEKRQSVAFWCNPISGHATLYWYQQILGQGPKLLIQFQNNGVVDDSQLPKDRFSAERLKGVDSTLKIQPAKLEDSAVYLCASSLGGFSPLHFGNGTRLTVT.

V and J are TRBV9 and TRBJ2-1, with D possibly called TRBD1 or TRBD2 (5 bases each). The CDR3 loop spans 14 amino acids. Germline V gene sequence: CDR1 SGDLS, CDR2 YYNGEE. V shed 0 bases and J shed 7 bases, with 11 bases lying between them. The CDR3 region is CASSVEPGGNEQFF. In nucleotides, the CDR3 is TGTGCCAGCAGCGTAGAGCCTGGGGGAAATGAGCAGTTCTTC.

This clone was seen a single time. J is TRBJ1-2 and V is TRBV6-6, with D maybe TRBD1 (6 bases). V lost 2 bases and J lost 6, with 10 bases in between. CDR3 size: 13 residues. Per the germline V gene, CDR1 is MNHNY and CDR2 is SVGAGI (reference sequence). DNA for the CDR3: TGTGCCAGCAGTTACCTACAGGGAAATGGCTACACCTTC. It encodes CASSYLQGNGYTF.

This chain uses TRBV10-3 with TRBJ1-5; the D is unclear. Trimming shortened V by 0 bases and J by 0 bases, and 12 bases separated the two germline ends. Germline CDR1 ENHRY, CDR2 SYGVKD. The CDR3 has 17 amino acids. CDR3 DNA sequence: TGTGCCATCAGTGAGTCGGGCGGACGATATAGCAATCAGCCCCAGCATTTT. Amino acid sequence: CAISESGGRYSNQPQHF.

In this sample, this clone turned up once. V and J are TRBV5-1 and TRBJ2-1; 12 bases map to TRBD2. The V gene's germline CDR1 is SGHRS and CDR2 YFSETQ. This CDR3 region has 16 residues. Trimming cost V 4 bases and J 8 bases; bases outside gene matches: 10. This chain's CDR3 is CASSLLTSGRGDEQFF. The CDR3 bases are TGCGCCAGCAGCCTGCTGACTAGCGGGAGAGGGGATGAGCAGTTCTTC.

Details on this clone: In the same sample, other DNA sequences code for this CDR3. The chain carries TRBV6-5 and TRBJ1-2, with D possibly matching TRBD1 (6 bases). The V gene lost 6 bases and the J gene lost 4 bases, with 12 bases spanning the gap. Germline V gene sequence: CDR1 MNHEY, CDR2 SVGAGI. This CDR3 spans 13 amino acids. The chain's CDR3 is CASSPRDTYGYTF. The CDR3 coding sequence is TGTGCCAGCAGCCCCCGGGACACCTATGGCTACACCTTC.

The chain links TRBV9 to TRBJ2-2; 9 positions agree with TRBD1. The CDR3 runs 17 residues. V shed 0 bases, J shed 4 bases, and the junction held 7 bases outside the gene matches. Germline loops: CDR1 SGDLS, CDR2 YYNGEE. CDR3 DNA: TGTGCCAGCAGCGTAGAAGACAGGGGGTTTGGCACCGGGGAGCTGTTTTTT. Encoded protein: CASSVEDRGFGTGELFF.